Given below is one T cell receptor beta chain in context. This clonotype was counted a few times. Its cognate antigen has yet to be identified. It has no much larger one-base neighbor in the sample; base qualities were not kept. Sequencing used an Illumina HiSeq 2500. Quantitative 5'-RACE with molecular barcodes was the method used to prepare the TCR beta libraries. Turning to the authors' computational methods: A new computational method based on a probabilistic model of VDJ rearrangement was used to identify disease-linked TCR variants. The raw public reads went through TCRdb reprocessing: fastp at Q25, MiXCR clone calling, in-frame beta chains kept. Identical CDR3 proteins give one entry, which carries the most common genes and DNA. In this record, the V and J calls reflect TCRdb's handling and not the investigators' own analysis. This sample lists roughly 190,000 distinct CDR3 sequences; about 13% were detected once. The ten largest account for 16% of the sample.

The CDR3 sequence holds 16 residues, the cysteine and phenylalanine included. Only the CDR3 portion is preserved as DNA: 48 bases, with reading frame beginning at the first base. Clipping removes 7 bases from V and 1 base from J, with 11 as the unmatched junction base count. This specimen comes from a study of CD8 T cells in ankylosing spondylitis (dated by TCRdb to 2017 to 2019). Looking at the study overall: The study profiled T cell receptor beta repertoires in healthy donors and ankylosing spondylitis patients to find disease-linked TCR variants. The full study cohort comprised about 25 ankylosing spondylitis patients and approximately 100 healthy donors. Peripheral blood was sampled, and synovial fluid was also collected from ankylosing spondylitis patients.

The full study reports these points: Blood from ankylosing spondylitis patients appeared to be characterized by a TCR beta motif composed of under ten highly homologous amino acid variants. Some of the motif variants had been reported before in the synovial fluid and blood of reactive arthritis patients, a finding that suggests common disease-initiation mechanisms. According to the report, matched synovial fluid samples from ankylosing spondylitis patients were significantly enriched for the disease-linked clones. The disease-linked clones had a CD8+ phenotype and were found at relatively low frequencies in peripheral blood.

The source is a male donor with ankylosing spondylitis or in good health (not recorded which). The sample was blood, either unsorted or a sorted T cell fraction (not recorded which). The V gene is TRBV12-3 or TRBV12-4 and the J gene is TRBJ2-3; 7 middle bases align to TRBD2. The DNA sequence is given as TGTGCCAGCACCGATGAGCGGGGCCGAGGCACAGATACGCAGTATTTT. This encodes CASTDERGRGTDTQYF.